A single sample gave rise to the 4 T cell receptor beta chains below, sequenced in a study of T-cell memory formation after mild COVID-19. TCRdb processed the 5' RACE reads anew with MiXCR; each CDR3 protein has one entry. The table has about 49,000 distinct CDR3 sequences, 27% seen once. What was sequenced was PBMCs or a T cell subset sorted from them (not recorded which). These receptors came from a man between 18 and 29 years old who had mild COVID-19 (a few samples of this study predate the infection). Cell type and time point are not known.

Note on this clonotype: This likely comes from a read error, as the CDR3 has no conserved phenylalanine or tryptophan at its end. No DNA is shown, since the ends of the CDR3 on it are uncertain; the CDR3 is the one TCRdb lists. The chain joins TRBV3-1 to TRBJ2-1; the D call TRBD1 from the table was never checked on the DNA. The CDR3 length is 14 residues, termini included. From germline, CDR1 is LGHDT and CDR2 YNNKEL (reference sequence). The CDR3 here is CASCQPGAWNEQFS.

CDR3 nucleotides: TGCGCCAGCAGCCAGGAGCCGGGACGAAGGCTCACAGATACGCAGTATTTT. This gives the protein CASSQEPGRRLTDTQYF. The gene calls are TRBV4-1 and TRBJ2-3; D assignment may be TRBD1 or TRBD2 (5 bases each). The V gene lost 3 bases and the J gene lost 2 bases, with 18 bases spanning the gap. Germline values: CDR1 MGHRA, CDR2 YSYEKL. This CDR3 contains 17 residues.

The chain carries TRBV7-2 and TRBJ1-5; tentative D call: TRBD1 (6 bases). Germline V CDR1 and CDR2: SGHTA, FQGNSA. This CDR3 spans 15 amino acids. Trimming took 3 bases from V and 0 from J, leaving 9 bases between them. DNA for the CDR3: TGTGCCAGCAGCTTTTGGACAGATAGCAATCAGCCCCAGCATTTT. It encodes CASSFWTDSNQPQHF. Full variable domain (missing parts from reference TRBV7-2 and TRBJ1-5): GAGVSQSPSNKVTEKGKDVELRCDPISGHTALYWYRQSLGQGLEFLIYFQGNSAPDKSGLPSDRFSAERTGGSVSTLTIQRTQQEDSAVYLCASSFWTDSNQPQHFGDGTRLSIL.

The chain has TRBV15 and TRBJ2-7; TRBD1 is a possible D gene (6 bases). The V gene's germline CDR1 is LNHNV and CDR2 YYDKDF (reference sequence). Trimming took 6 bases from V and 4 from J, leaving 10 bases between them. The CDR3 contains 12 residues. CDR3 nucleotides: TGTGCCACCAGTCGAGGGGGTTACGAGCAGTACTTC. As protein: CATSRGGYEQYF.